This T cell receptor beta chain was sequenced for a study of graft-versus-host responses after intestinal transplantation. Study-level information: Recipients had multivisceral, liver-intestinal, or isolated intestinal transplants. Study conclusions and caveats: Peak circulating GvH clone levels tracked with early post-transplant HvG declines. Allograft graft-versus-host to host-versus-graft clonal ratios ran high in patients with graft-donor T cell macrochimerism.

Germline CDR1 is SGHDN and CDR2 is FVKESK. Trimming stripped 0 bases from V and 8 bases from J, with 20 bases between. CDR3 size: 17 residues. Regarding this clone: The target antigen is unknown.

Libraries were prepared by immunoSEQ multiplex PCR; TCRdb keeps only in-frame clonotypes and omits some of them. The sample has roughly 36,000 clones, over 80% seen once. The TCR sequence derives from a human patient who received an intestinal transplant, so some T cells may come from the graft donor. The V gene is TRBV14, the J gene TRBJ2-1; no definite D call. The sample in question was PBMCs, obtained approximately 1,000 days after transplant. CDR3 DNA: TGTGCCAGCAGCCAAGAGGGTGCGGCTAGATCACTCGATGAGCAGTTCTTC. Translating gives CASSQEGAARSLDEQFF.